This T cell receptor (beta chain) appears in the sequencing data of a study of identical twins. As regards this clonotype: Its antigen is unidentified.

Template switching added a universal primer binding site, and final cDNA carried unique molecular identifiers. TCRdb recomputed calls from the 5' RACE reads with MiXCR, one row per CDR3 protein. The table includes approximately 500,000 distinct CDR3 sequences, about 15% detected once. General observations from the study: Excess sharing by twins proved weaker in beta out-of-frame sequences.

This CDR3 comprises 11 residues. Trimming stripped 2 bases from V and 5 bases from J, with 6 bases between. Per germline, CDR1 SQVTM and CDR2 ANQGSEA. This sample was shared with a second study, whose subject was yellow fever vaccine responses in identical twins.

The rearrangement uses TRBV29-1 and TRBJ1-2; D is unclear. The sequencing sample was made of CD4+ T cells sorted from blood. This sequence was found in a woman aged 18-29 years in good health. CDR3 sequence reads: CSVESGYGYTF. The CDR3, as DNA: TGCAGCGTTGAAAGTGGTTATGGCTACACCTTC.